These 9 T cell receptor beta chains originate from one sample sequenced in a study of cytomegalovirus exposure and HLA in healthy donors. Vbeta (60) and Jbeta (13) primers were used in the PCR. The repertoire was sequenced with immunoSEQ multiplex PCR; TCRdb's copy has only in-frame clones and lacks some. The table lists about 180,000 clones, over 65% of them singletons. Source material: PBMCs. These receptors all stem from a woman aged 25 to 39 in good health and CMV-seropositive.

The chain employs TRBV19 and TRBJ1-2, with D unclear. The CDR3 is made up of 11 amino acids. Germline V gene sequence: CDR1 LNHDA, CDR2 SQIVND (reference sequence). The CDR3 region has the DNA TGTGCTGGAGAGGATAACTATGGCTACACCTTC. Translating it yields CAGEDNYGYTF.

This clone was picked up one time. This chain connects TRBV6-5 to TRBJ2-5, with 7 bases fitting TRBD2. This CDR3 contains 16 residues. After removal of 2 bases from V and 5 bases from J, the junction contained 11 bases not matched to a gene. Germline values: CDR1 MNHEY, CDR2 SVGAGI. Here the CDR3 reads CASSYRGGKVRETQYF. CDR3 DNA: TGTGCCAGCAGTTACCGGGGAGGGAAAGTCAGGGAGACCCAGTACTTC.

V usage is TRBV28 and J usage is TRBJ1-1; unclear D gene. This CDR3 comprises 13 residues. Germline assignment: CDR1 MDHEN and CDR2 SYDVKM. Deletions cut 6 bases from V and 0 bases from J, with 8 bases between. CDR3 DNA: TGTGCCAGCAGGCGTACAGTGAACACTGAAGCTTTCTTT. Translation gives CASRRTVNTEAFF.

A few counts support this clone. This chain connects TRBV29-1 to TRBJ2-7; TRBD1 agrees at 8 bases. J gave up 3 bases and V 7 bases, and 8 bases lay outside the gene matches. The CDR3 is 13 residues long. Germline V lookup: CDR1 SQVTM, CDR2 ANQGSEA. The CDR3 sequence: CSAAGGFGYEQYF. CDR3 DNA sequence: TGCAGCGCCGCAGGGGGCTTTGGCTACGAGCAGTACTTC.

The chain joins TRBV5-4 to TRBJ2-5; 8 nucleotides line up with TRBD2. Germline V gene sequence: CDR1 SGHNT, CDR2 YYREEE (reference sequence). The V gene end was trimmed by 1 base and the J gene end by 4 bases; junction bases not matched to a gene: 9. There are 16 residues in the CDR3. CDR3 sequence (DNA): TGTGCCAGCAGCTTGATAAGCGGGAGCGGTTTAGAGACCCAGTACTTC. The encoded protein is CASSLISGSGLETQYF.

The chain is built from TRBV11-2 and TRBJ2-4, with a tentative D call TRBD2 (7 bases). Trimming left V 1 base short and J 0 bases short, with 10 bases between. This CDR3 spans 16 amino acids. Germline-derived CDR1 and CDR2 are SGHAT and FQNNGV. The chain's CDR3 is CASSLVGGAAKNIQYF. The CDR3 region has the DNA TGTGCCAGCAGCTTAGTGGGGGGGGCAGCCAAAAACATTCAGTACTTC.

Here the CDR3 reads CASSLGSISFNQPQHF. CDR3 coding DNA: TGTGCCAGCAGTTTAGGGAGCATATCTTTCAATCAGCCCCAGCATTTT. J is TRBJ1-5 and V is TRBV28; D unresolved. The ends were cut back, 2 bases at V and 3 bases at J, with 14 bases in the middle. The CDR3 is made up of 16 amino acids. CDR1 MDHEN and CDR2 SYDVKM come from the germline V gene. The variable domain in full, completed from reference TRBV28 and TRBJ1-5, reads DVKVTQSSRYLVKRTGEKVFLECVQDMDHENMFWYRQDPGLGLRLIYFSYDVKMKEKGDIPEGYSVSREKKERFSLILESASTNQTSMYLCASSLGSISFNQPQHFGDGTRLSIL.

The CDR3 bases are TGTGCCAGCAGCTTGAATGGGCAGGTACAAGAGACCCAGTACTTC. It translates to CASSLNGQVQETQYF. The V and J genes are TRBV11-3 and TRBJ2-5; D call uncertain. Looked up from germline, CDR1 is SGHNT and CDR2 is YENEEA. Trimming took off 3 bases at V and 2 bases at J, with 13 bases between the two ends. This CDR3 has 15 amino acids. Supplemented by reference TRBV11-3 and TRBJ2-5, the full variable domain reads EAGVVQSPRYKIIEKKQPVAFWCNPISGHNTLYWYLQNLGQGPELLIRYENEEAVDDSQLPKDRFSAERLKGVDSTLKIQPAELGDSAVYLCASSLNGQVQETQYFGPGTRLLVL.

V is TRBV5-6 and J is TRBJ1-2; 9 bases map to TRBD1. Germline values: CDR1 SGHDT, CDR2 YYEEEE. The CDR3 sequence is 16 residues long. V lost 4 bases, J lost 1 base, and 8 bases stayed unmatched. CDR3 nucleotides: TGTGCCAGCAGCGCAGGGACAGGGTTTATTAACTATGGCTACACCTTC. The encoded protein is CASSAGTGFINYGYTF.